The 6 T cell receptor beta chains below come from one sample, sequenced in a study of T cells after yellow fever vaccination. TCRdb re-called the 5' RACE reads through MiXCR, storing one row per CDR3 protein. There are approximately 96,000 distinct CDR3 sequences in the sample; about 8.4% occur only once, and roughly 17% lies in the top ten. The specimen comprised CD8+ T cells not binding an NS4B(214-222) dextramer, sorted from PBMCs, sampled roughly 15 days after the first yellow fever vaccination. All receptors come from a man aged 18 to 29 who received the YFV17D yellow fever vaccine.

This clonotype turned up a few times. This chain joins TRBV19 and TRBJ1-1, with 10 bases matching TRBD1. The V gene end was trimmed by 0 bases and the J gene end by 2 bases; junction bases not matched to a gene: 3. There are 16 residues in the CDR3. Per germline, CDR1 LNHDA and CDR2 SQIVND (reference sequence). The CDR3 DNA is TGTGCCAGTAGTATAGATCGGACAGGGGGAAACACTGAAGCTTTCTTT. It encodes CASSIDRTGGNTEAFF.

This clonotype was picked up one time. The rearrangement joins TRBV4-3 to TRBJ2-7; 7 bases align to TRBD2. Trimming cost V 1 base and J 3 bases; bases outside gene matches: 9. CDR3 size: 16 residues. From germline, CDR1 is LGHNA and CDR2 YSLEER. The CDR3 DNA reads as TGCGCCAGCAGCCAAGTGGCTAGCGGAACCCTCTACGAGCAGTACTTC. Translation: CASSQVASGTLYEQYF.

This clonotype was counted at least ten times. The chain couples TRBV15 to TRBJ1-1; D remains ambiguous. Germline lookup yields CDR1 LNHNV and CDR2 YYDKDF (reference sequence). CDR3 length equals 12 residues. V was trimmed by 7 bases and J by 6 bases, leaving 12 bases between them. CDR3 bases: TGTGCCACCACCCTTTCTGGGGCTGAAGCTTTCTTT. Translation gives CATTLSGAEAFF.

This clonotype was observed at least ten times. The chain recombines TRBV16 with TRBJ1-1; D is uncertain. Trimming removed 3 bases at V and 0 bases at J, with 8 bases between. The CDR3 extends over 14 amino acids. From germline, CDR1 is KGHSY and CDR2 FQNENV. Here the CDR3 DNA reads TGTGCCAGCAGCCATCGGGGATTGAACACTGAAGCTTTCTTT. This gives the protein CASSHRGLNTEAFF.

Of note for this clonotype: An end of the junction does not agree with germline; a read error may underlie this. The chain employs TRBV6-1 and TRBJ2-7; D possibly uses TRBD1 or TRBD2 (7 bases each). CDR1 and CDR2 (germline): MNHNS, SASEGT. The CDR3 consists of 16 residues. The DNA of the CDR3 is TGTGCCGGCAGTGAAGAGGCGGGGGACAGCTCCTACGAGCAGTACTTC. Protein: CAGSEEAGDSSYEQYF.

The rearrangement links TRBV28 to TRBJ2-7; D not resolved. CDR3 length equals 11 residues. With 4 bases removed from V and 4 bases from J, the gap between germline ends came to 5 bases. CDR1 and CDR2 (germline): MDHEN, SYDVKM. CDR3 protein: CASSSFYEQYF. Here the CDR3 DNA reads TGTGCCAGCAGTTCCTTTTACGAGCAGTACTTC.